Shown below are 17 T cell receptor beta chains from a single sample sequenced in a study of T cells in Graves' hyperthyroidism and ophthalmopathy. RNA transcripts yielded amplified TCR beta CDR3 regions. The HTBI set primed first-round TCR CDR3 RT-PCR. TCRdb re-called the multiplex PCR reads with MiXCR, one entry per CDR3 protein. The sample has 35,000 or so distinct CDR3 sequences, 40% to 65% seen once; the top ten hold about a sixth. The sequencing input was blood. All receptors come from a man in his forties or fifties with Graves' ophthalmopathy.

This clonotype was picked up many times. V gene TRBV3-1 combines with J gene TRBJ2-1; D perhaps matches TRBD2 (6 bases). This CDR3 comprises 15 residues. Germline values: CDR1 LGHDT, CDR2 YNNKEL (reference sequence). V shed 2 bases and J shed 2 bases, with 10 bases lying between them. The CDR3 DNA follows: TGTGCCAGCAGCCAACCTAGCGTCCCCTACAATGAGCAGTTCTTC. It codes for CASSQPSVPYNEQFF.

By share of the sample, this clonotype is medium-sized. The rearrangement uses TRBV7-9 and TRBJ1-3; no definite D call. Germline V CDR1 and CDR2: SEHNR, FQNEAQ (reference sequence). This CDR3 spans 12 amino acids. V was shortened by 3 bases and J by 9 bases, with 9 bases between the two germline ends. The CDR3 sequence: CASSLSAGTIYF. The CDR3 DNA sequence: TGTGCCAGCAGCTTGAGTGCGGGCACCATATATTTT.

This clonotype was observed many times. The rearrangement links TRBV6-5 to TRBJ2-2, with 9 bases identical to TRBD2. The germline gives CDR1 MNHEY, CDR2 SVGAGI. Unmatched junction bases numbered 5, after V lost 3 bases and J lost 6 bases. The CDR3 spans 15 residues. This CDR3 reads CASSYSSGGSGELFF. The CDR3 nucleotides read TGTGCCAGCAGTTATTCGAGCGGGGGGTCCGGGGAGCTGTTTTTT.

This clonotype appeared many times. Given a much more abundant clone one base away, this may be a read error. V and J are TRBV2 and TRBJ1-2, with D possibly TRBD1 on 6 matching bases. The CDR3 spans 16 residues. Germline V lookup: CDR1 SNHLY, CDR2 FYNNEI. The CDR3 reads CASSEVEAGANYGHTF. CDR3 nucleotide sequence: TGTGCCAGCAGTGAAGTAGAAGCAGGGGCTAACTATGGCCACACCTTC.

The CDR3 is CASSFGTGTYEQYF. The CDR3, as DNA: TGTGCCAGCAGTTTTGGGACAGGGACCTACGAGCAGTACTTC. The chain links TRBV6-2 or TRBV6-3 to TRBJ2-7; 9 positions match TRBD1. CDR3 length: 14 amino acids. CDR1 is MNHEY and CDR2 is SVGEGT in the germline V gene. Trimming removed 4 bases from V and 2 bases from J; junction bases left unmatched: 3.

This rearrangement joins TRBV20-1 to TRBJ2-7, with a possible D match to TRBD2 (6 bases). V gave up 3 bases and J gave up 5 bases, with 11 bases separating them. The germline V gene has CDR1 DFQATT and CDR2 SNEGSKA (reference sequence). CDR3 length: 12 residues. The CDR3 loop is CSASGRGHEQYF. The CDR3 bases are TGCAGTGCTAGCGGGAGAGGCCACGAGCAGTACTTC.

This clonotype has a count of ten or more. The chain is built from TRBV11-3 and TRBJ2-5; D not certain. V was shortened by 6 bases and J by 0 bases, with 14 bases between the two germline ends. The CDR3 extends over 15 amino acids. Germline CDR1 reads SGHNT; CDR2 reads YENEEA. The CDR3 is CASRDRVLYQETQYF. The CDR3 region has the DNA TGTGCCAGCAGAGATCGGGTGCTCTACCAAGAGACCCAGTACTTC. The complete variable domain, with remaining parts taken from reference TRBV11-3 and TRBJ2-5, reads EAGVVQSPRYKIIEKKQPVAFWCNPISGHNTLYWYLQNLGQGPELLIRYENEEAVDDSQLPKDRFSAERLKGVDSTLKIQPAELGDSAVYLCASRDRVLYQETQYFGPGTRLLVL.

In this sample, this clonotype turned up once. One end of the junction is discordant with germline, which a read error may explain. The CDR3 DNA reads TGTGCTAGCAGCTTAGGACGTCACAATGAGCAGTTCTTC. Its protein product is CASSLGRHNEQFF. The rearrangement uses TRBV7-7 and TRBJ2-1; D unclear. The germline V gene encodes CDR1 SSHAT and CDR2 FNYEAQ (reference sequence). The CDR3 is 13 amino acids.

Ten or more counts support this clonotype. The chain is built from TRBV6-4 and TRBJ1-1, with D perhaps matching TRBD1 (5 bases). This CDR3 has 14 amino acids. The germline V gene encodes CDR1 MRHNA and CDR2 SNTAGT. Trimming left V 5 bases short and J 5 bases short, with 15 bases between. CDR3 region: CASSQTGGGTEAFF. CDR3 DNA sequence: TGTGCCAGCAGTCAAACTGGGGGGGGGACTGAAGCTTTCTTT.

At least ten counts were recorded for this clonotype. V usage is TRBV20-1 and J usage is TRBJ1-2, with D unresolved. V was pared by 1 base and J by 8 bases, with 17 bases between. This CDR3 contains 14 residues. CDR1 is DFQATT and CDR2 is SNEGSKA in the germline V gene (reference sequence). CDR3 amino acids: CSARVGPGLGGYTF. The CDR3 region has the DNA TGCAGTGCTAGAGTAGGTCCCGGGCTGGGGGGCTACACCTTC.

This clonotype showed up many times. The chain uses TRBV6-4 and TRBJ1-5; possible D gene TRBD1, 6 bases. Germline CDR1 reads MRHNA; CDR2 reads SNTAGT. The V end lost 0 bases, the J end lost 7 bases, and 13 bases lay between the germline ends. The CDR3 loop spans 15 amino acids. The CDR3 region is CASSDSGGAQQPQHF. The CDR3 nucleotides are TGTGCCAGCAGTGACTCGGGGGGCGCACAGCAGCCCCAGCATTTT.

Remarks on this clonotype: A junction boundary mismatches the germline segment, possibly from a read error. The chain joins TRBV10-3 to TRBJ2-1, with TRBD2 matching over 9 bases. Germline V CDR1 and CDR2: ENHRY, SYGVKD. There are 14 residues in the CDR3. The CDR3 sequence is CVIAMRGGDGEQFF. The DNA of the CDR3 is TGTGTCATCGCAATGCGGGGGGGGGACGGTGAGCAGTTCTTC.

The rearrangement uses TRBV2 and TRBJ1-5; 7 positions match TRBD1. Trimming cost V 6 bases and J 12 bases; bases outside gene matches: 11. Per the germline V gene, CDR1 is SNHLY and CDR2 is FYNNEI. The CDR3 has 13 amino acids. The CDR3 DNA sequence: TGTGCCAGCAGAGGGACAGTCCAGAATCGCCAGCATTTT. This sequence encodes CASRGTVQNRQHF.

This clonotype was seen a handful of times. This chain uses TRBV18 with TRBJ2-3; TRBD1 aligns across 9 bases. CDR1 is KGHSH, CDR2 LQKENI, per germline. V dropped 1 base and J dropped 4; count of bases not matched to a gene: 12. This CDR3 has 18 residues. CDR3 in amino acids: CASSPRNPGQGFSDTQYF. CDR3 coding DNA: TGTGCCAGCTCACCACGAAATCCGGGACAGGGTTTCTCAGATACGCAGTATTTT.

The sample holds one count of this clonotype. The chain recombines TRBV10-3 with TRBJ2-3; no reliable D call. This CDR3 comprises 13 residues. From germline, CDR1 is ENHRY and CDR2 SYGVKD. V was shortened by 9 bases and J by 11 bases, with 21 bases between the two germline ends. The CDR3, as DNA: TGTGCCATGCAGATGAGAAACACGAATATGCAGTATTTT. Protein sequence: CAMQMRNTNMQYF.

V usage is TRBV7-9 and J usage is TRBJ1-4; D ambiguous. Trimming took 5 bases from V and 6 from J, leaving 16 bases between them. The CDR3 extends over 15 amino acids. CDR1 and CDR2 (germline): SEHNR, FQNEAQ (reference sequence). CDR3: CASSHVNTGDEKLFF. The CDR3 nucleotides are TGTGCCAGCAGCCACGTGAACACTGGGGATGAAAAACTGTTTTTT.

A remark on this clonotype: Lacking the conserved final phenylalanine or tryptophan, this CDR3 likely reflects a read error. This chain joins TRBV20-1 and TRBJ2-1; 9 bases are shared with TRBD1. The CDR3 is made up of 16 amino acids. Germline V gene lookup returns CDR1 DFQATT and CDR2 SNEGSKA (reference sequence). CDR3 sequence (DNA): TGTGGTGCTAGGGTACAGGGGGCGAGTTCCCACAATGAGCAGTTCGTC. Translation gives CGARVQGASSHNEQFV.